Presented here are 27 T cell receptor beta chains from one specimen sequenced in a study of naive and memory T cell subsets (dated by TCRdb to 2016 to 2017). The study at large found these results: A few larger clonotypes were present in naive repertoires, particularly the CD8 repertoires, and these clonotypes were possibly memory cells re-expressing CD45RA.

Library generation was performed with UMI-ligation and nested PCR. The instrument was an Illumina MiSeq. The beta constant-region primer was an equimolar mix of two oligonucleotides covering both TRBC1 and TRBC2. The ligated cDNA went through four rounds of PCR with nested alpha and beta constant-region primers together with the SP2 primer. TCRdb handled the public reads itself, with Q25 trimming in fastp and clone calling in MiXCR, and kept productive beta chains. Each record represents a unique CDR3 protein, reported with the most common genes and DNA among its rows. This sample gives around 83,000 distinct CDR3 sequences in total; about 11% of them show up just once. Together, the top ten hold roughly 0.13% of the sample. Their target antigens are unknown. Sequencing input: naive CD4+ T cells from blood. The cell subset or site label of this sample denotes: naive T cells, CD45RA high CD27+. These receptors came from a human donor in good health.

This clonotype showed up just a few times. V is TRBV24-1 and J is TRBJ1-1, with a possible D match to TRBD1 (5 bases). Looked up from germline, CDR1 is KGHDR and CDR2 is SFDVKD. Trimming stripped 5 bases from V and 5 bases from J, with 11 bases between. CDR3 length equals 13 residues. The CDR3 loop reads CATSVGEATEAFF. The CDR3 DNA follows: TGTGCCACCAGTGTGGGGGAGGCAACTGAAGCTTTCTTT.

The chain couples TRBV7-2 to TRBJ2-4; 13 bases match TRBD2. The CDR3 spans 16 residues. Losses at the gene ends were 5 bases for V and 4 bases for J; bases not matched to a gene: 5. The germline V gene encodes CDR1 SGHTA and CDR2 FQGNSA. The CDR3 DNA reads TGTGCCAGCAGCCCTTGGACTAGCGGGGGTAAAAACATTCAGTACTTC. Its protein product is CASSPWTSGGKNIQYF.

This clonotype was detected ten times or more. V and J are TRBV19 and TRBJ1-6, with D possibly matching TRBD1 (5 bases). CDR1 and CDR2 (germline): LNHDA, SQIVND (reference sequence). Trimming pared 2 bases from V and 4 bases from J, leaving 6 bases between. This CDR3 is built from 14 residues. The CDR3 reads CASSITGYNSPLHF. The CDR3, as DNA: TGTGCCAGTAGTATAACAGGTTATAATTCACCCCTCCACTTT.

V gene TRBV12-3 or TRBV12-4 combines with J gene TRBJ2-7; D is undetermined. V was pared by 9 bases and J by 0 bases, with 15 bases between. This CDR3 spans 14 amino acids. The CDR3 DNA follows: TGTGCCAGTGGTATGGTAGGGAACTCCTACGAGCAGTACTTC. This translates into CASGMVGNSYEQYF.

Ten or more counts support this clonotype. The rearrangement uses TRBV29-1 and TRBJ2-5, with 7 bases identical to TRBD2. Trimming cost V 4 bases and J 4 bases; bases outside gene matches: 6. Germline lookup yields CDR1 SQVTM and CDR2 ANQGSEA. The CDR3 totals 13 residues. In DNA form, the CDR3 reads TGCAGCGTTGCTCGCGGGAGTCGAGAGACCCAGTACTTC. Protein sequence: CSVARGSRETQYF.

This clonotype was observed a few times. The chain has TRBV28 and TRBJ2-7; D call uncertain. Germline V gene sequence: CDR1 MDHEN, CDR2 SYDVKM. This CDR3 has 13 residues. V was pared by 7 bases and J by 2 bases, with 12 bases between. Written as DNA, the CDR3 is TGTGCCAGCAACACGCCTCCCCCCTACGAGCAGTACTTC. Its protein product is CASNTPPPYEQYF.

This clonotype was seen many times. This chain links TRBV10-3 with TRBJ2-5; no firm D call. Germline V gene data show CDR1 as ENHRY and CDR2 as SYGVKD. There are 11 residues in the CDR3. Trimming took 7 bases from V and 5 from J, leaving 8 bases between them. CDR3 sequence reads: CAIKARETQYF. The DNA for the CDR3 is TGTGCCATCAAAGCGAGGGAGACCCAGTACTTC.

This clonotype was observed many times. The chain uses TRBV27 and TRBJ2-1; D remains ambiguous. This CDR3 contains 14 residues. Trimming shortened V by 6 bases and J by 5 bases, and 14 bases separated the two germline ends. Germline V gene sequence: CDR1 MNHEY, CDR2 SMNVEV (reference sequence). CDR3 nucleotides: TGTGCCAGCAGGAGAGAGGCGCGAAACAATGAGCAGTTCTTC. This gives the protein CASRREARNNEQFF.

Only a few counts were recorded for this clonotype. V and J are TRBV7-2 and TRBJ1-4, with 7 bases aligning to TRBD1. The germline V gene encodes CDR1 SGHTA and CDR2 FQGNSA. Losses at the gene ends were 6 bases for V and 5 bases for J; bases not matched to a gene: 15. This CDR3 is built from 17 residues. Here the CDR3 reads CASSRMGTGVPNEKLFF. DNA for the CDR3: TGTGCCAGCAGTCGGATGGGAACAGGGGTACCCAATGAAAAACTGTTTTTT.

The chain has TRBV29-1 and TRBJ1-2; D might be TRBD1 (5 bases). The CDR3 has 12 amino acids. From germline, CDR1 is SQVTM and CDR2 ANQGSEA. Trimming removed 6 bases from V and 2 bases from J, with 10 bases in between. The chain's CDR3 is CSVGTVNYGYTF. The CDR3 DNA reads as TGCAGCGTGGGGACGGTGAACTATGGCTACACCTTC.

This clonotype was seen a few times. V gene TRBV2 combines with J gene TRBJ2-2, with 7 bases aligning to TRBD2. The CDR3 sequence is 14 residues long. V trimming: 5 bases; J trimming: 1 base; junction bases outside the gene matches: 1. Germline V gives CDR1 SNHLY, CDR2 FYNNEI. The DNA for the CDR3 is TGTGCCAGCAGTAGCGGGGTGAACACCGGGGAGCTGTTTTTT. Residues: CASSSGVNTGELFF.

A few counts support this clonotype. This chain uses TRBV24-1 with TRBJ1-5; D is possibly TRBD1 (5 bases). This CDR3 has 15 residues. Germline V lookup: CDR1 KGHDR, CDR2 SFDVKD. V lost 6 bases, J lost 1 base, and 12 bases lay in between. DNA of the CDR3: TGTGCCACCAGTCCAGGGTACGGGAGCAATCAGCCCCAGCATTTT. This translates into CATSPGYGSNQPQHF.

The J gene is TRBJ2-1, the V gene TRBV30; 12 bases fit TRBD2. With V trimmed by 3 bases and J by 8 bases, 11 bases remained unmatched. Looked up from germline, CDR1 is GTSNPN and CDR2 is SVGIG (reference sequence). CDR3 size: 16 residues. CDR3 region: CAWSLGLAGHSDEQFF. CDR3 coding DNA: TGTGCCTGGAGCCTAGGACTAGCGGGACATAGCGATGAGCAGTTCTTC.

Worth noting for this clonotype: A read error may explain this, as a much larger clone is one base away. V is TRBV30 and J is TRBJ1-4, with 7 bases identical to TRBD1. CDR1 GTSNPN and CDR2 SVGIG come from the germline V gene (reference sequence). The CDR3 has 13 amino acids. This CDR3 reads CAWNRGGDERLFF. The CDR3 coding sequence is TGTGCCTGGAATCGAGGGGGCGATGAAAGACTGTTTTTT.

The V call is TRBV6-2 or TRBV6-3, the J call TRBJ1-6, with TRBD1 matching over 8 bases. Germline CDR1 reads MNHEY; CDR2 reads SVGEGT. V dropped 6 bases and J dropped 7; count of bases not matched to a gene: 5. CDR3 length: 14 residues. The CDR3 DNA sequence: TGTGCCAGCAGCCCACGGACAGGGAATTCACCCCTCCACTTT. This sequence encodes CASSPRTGNSPLHF.

The chain combines TRBV24-1 with TRBJ2-7, with D perhaps matching TRBD1 or TRBD2 (5 bases each). Germline-derived CDR1 and CDR2 are KGHDR and SFDVKD. The CDR3 spans 16 residues. Trimming shortened V by 10 bases and J by 2 bases, and 23 bases separated the two germline ends. DNA for the CDR3: TGTGCCACGTTCGGCGCTGTAGGTAGGGGAGCCTACGAGCAGTACTTC. Protein: CATFGAVGRGAYEQYF.

This chain uses TRBV12-3 or TRBV12-4 with TRBJ2-3; 8 bases align to TRBD2. The length of the CDR3 is 15 residues. The V segment lost 7 bases and the J segment 6 bases; nucleotides outside the gene matches: 12. The CDR3 reads CASTPPGGLADTQYF. The CDR3 nucleotides read TGTGCCAGCACCCCCCCGGGGGGGCTAGCGGATACGCAGTATTTT.

This chain links TRBV29-1 with TRBJ2-7; D ambiguous. Trimming cost V 6 bases and J 3 bases, with 15 bases left between them. The germline V gene encodes CDR1 SQVTM and CDR2 ANQGSEA. The CDR3 covers 13 residues. This chain's CDR3 is CSVRRKRDYEQYF. CDR3 sequence (DNA): TGCAGCGTGCGCAGGAAAAGGGACTACGAGCAGTACTTC.

V is TRBV29-1 and J is TRBJ2-1; no clear D gene. The CDR3 contains 12 residues. CDR1 SQVTM and CDR2 ANQGSEA come from the germline V gene. The V end was cut by 2 bases, the J end by 6 bases, with 8 bases between. CDR3 protein: CSVESYFNEQFF. The CDR3 DNA reads as TGCAGCGTTGAATCGTATTTCAATGAGCAGTTCTTC.

The rearrangement uses TRBV20-1 and TRBJ1-1; the match to TRBD1 covers 8 bases. This CDR3 is 13 amino acids long. Germline CDR1 is DFQATT and CDR2 is SNEGSKA (reference sequence). In nucleotides, the CDR3 is TGCACCATCGACAGGGGCGGGGGGACTGAAGCTTTCTTT. Translating gives CTIDRGGGTEAFF.

The rearrangement links TRBV28 to TRBJ1-1, with D possibly matching TRBD1 (5 bases). The CDR3 is 13 residues long. The germline V and J ends were trimmed by 6 bases and 3 bases, with 11 bases remaining between them. Per the germline V gene, CDR1 is MDHEN and CDR2 is SYDVKM. As DNA, the CDR3 is TGTGCCAGCAGGAACGGGGGGTACACTGAAGCTTTCTTT. Translated: CASRNGGYTEAFF.

This clonotype was seen a few times. The gene calls are TRBV29-1 and TRBJ1-1; D may be TRBD1 (5 bases). Germline V CDR1 and CDR2: SQVTM, ANQGSEA. V dropped 5 bases and J dropped 5 bases, with 15 bases sitting between them. The CDR3 spans 13 residues. The CDR3 spells CSVILQGKTEAFF. In DNA, the CDR3 is TGCAGCGTTATCCTTCAGGGAAAAACTGAAGCTTTCTTT. Supplemented by reference TRBV29-1 and TRBJ1-1, the full variable domain reads SAVISQKPSRDICQRGTSLTIQCQVDSQVTMMFWYRQQPGQSLTLIATANQGSEATYESGFVIDKFPISRPNLTFSTLTVSNMSPEDSSIYLCSVILQGKTEAFFGQGTRLTVV.

The chain uses TRBV6-5 and TRBJ2-2; D remains unclear. Germline loops: CDR1 MNHEY, CDR2 SVGAGI. Trimming left V 6 bases short and J 2 bases short, with 10 bases between. CDR3 length: 14 amino acids. CDR3 bases: TGTGCCAGCAGCCTAAAGTATAACACCGGGGAGCTGTTTTTT. It specifies CASSLKYNTGELFF.

This clonotype was detected many times. The J gene is TRBJ2-7, the V gene TRBV20-1; 7 positions agree with TRBD1. The V segment lost 5 bases and the J segment 3 bases; nucleotides outside the gene matches: 7. Germline V gene data show CDR1 as DFQATT and CDR2 as SNEGSKA (reference sequence). The CDR3 covers 13 residues. The CDR3 DNA sequence: TGCAGTGCTCACGGGACAGCCGTCTACGAGCAGTACTTC. Amino acid sequence: CSAHGTAVYEQYF.

The gene calls are TRBV6-2 or TRBV6-3 and TRBJ1-2; the D is unclear. CDR3 length: 15 residues. Germline values: CDR1 MNHEY, CDR2 SVGEGT. The ends were cut back, 0 bases at V and 2 bases at J, with 10 bases in the middle. CDR3 sequence reads: CASSYSLGRNYGYTF. CDR3 nucleotides: TGTGCCAGCAGTTACTCGTTAGGACGAAACTATGGCTACACCTTC.

This clonotype was observed a few times. J is TRBJ1-1 and V is TRBV7-2, with D possibly matching TRBD1 (6 bases). Germline V gene data show CDR1 as SGHTA and CDR2 as FQGNSA. Trimming removed 3 bases at V and 4 bases at J, with 15 bases between. The CDR3 length is 15 residues. The DNA of the CDR3 is TGTGCCAGCAGCTTTTTTTCGGGGGCGGTCACTGAAGCTTTCTTT. Amino acids: CASSFFSGAVTEAFF.

This clonotype was counted at least ten times. V is TRBV18 and J is TRBJ2-7, with 7 bases matching TRBD2. Germline CDR1 and CDR2: KGHSH and LQKENI. The CDR3 contains 14 residues. The junction had 6 bases not matched to a gene; V was cut back by 3 bases and J by 4 bases. CDR3 bases: TGTGCCAGCTCACCGCTGGGGGAGGGGTACGAGCAGTACTTC. This sequence encodes CASSPLGEGYEQYF.